Listed below are T cell receptor beta chains from one sample, sequenced in a study of blood T cell dynamics during melanoma immunotherapy. TCRdb's table, derived via immunoSEQ multiplex PCR, lists solely in-frame clones and lacks some. The sample carries roughly 15,000 clones, roughly 89% recorded once. The sequenced sample was blood, obtained from a patient treated with checkpoint blockade. All receptors derive from a human donor with melanoma. The CDR3 runs from the conserved cysteine through the conserved F or W. D genes are given only for firm matches. Rows give clone size only sometimes, using once, few, many, or a class for an expanded clone.

V: TRBV5-1
J: TRBJ2-7
size: NA
D: TRBD1
CDR3: CASSVGQGFNEQYF
DNA: TGCGCCAGCAGTGTTGGACAGGGTTTCAACGAGCAGTACTTC

V: TRBV7-8
J: TRBJ1-4
size: once
D: NA
CDR3: CASSIRGPGEKLFF
DNA: TGTGCCAGCAGCATACGCGGGCCTGGTGAAAAACTGTTTTTT

V: TRBV7-6
J: TRBJ2-7
size: NA
D: NA
CDR3: CASSLARLLNPIQYEQYF
DNA: TGTGCCAGCAGCTTAGCAAGGTTGTTAAACCCCATTCAATACGAGCAGTACTTC

V: TRBV9
J: TRBJ2-3
size: once
D: TRBD2
CDR3: CASSVGGSSDTQYF
DNA: TGTGCCAGCAGCGTTGGCGGGAGTAGCGATACGCAGTATTTT

V: TRBV7-2
J: TRBJ1-1
size: NA
D: NA
CDR3: CASSLWQGTDMNTEAFF
DNA: TGTGCCAGCAGCTTATGGCAGGGCACTGACATGAACACTGAAGCTTTCTTT

V: TRBV19
J: TRBJ2-1
size: NA
D: NA
CDR3: CASNRDGGFLYNEQFF
DNA: TGTGCCAGTAACCGGGACGGAGGATTCCTTTACAATGAGCAGTTCTTC

V: TRBV7-3
J: TRBJ2-5
size: once
D: TRBD1
CDR3: CASSLSGQGIQETQYF
DNA: TGTGCCAGCAGCTTAAGTGGACAGGGTATCCAAGAGACCCAGTACTTC

V: TRBV10-1
J: TRBJ2-5
size: NA
D: TRBD2
CDR3: CASSESLREGRETQYF
DNA: TGCGCCAGCAGTGAGTCATTGCGGGAGGGTCGGGAGACCCAGTACTTC

V: TRBV7-2
J: TRBJ2-5
size: NA
D: TRBD2
CDR3: CASSLGDSGNQETQYF
DNA: TGTGCCAGCAGCTTAGGGGATAGCGGGAACCAAGAGACCCAGTACTTC

V: TRBV27
J: TRBJ2-7
size: NA
D: NA
CDR3: CASSLASTGSYEQYF
DNA: TGTGCCAGCAGCTTAGCCTCCACGGGTTCCTACGAGCAGTACTTC

V: TRBV27
J: TRBJ1-6
size: NA
D: NA
CDR3: CASSFSLGWGADSPLHF
DNA: TGTGCCAGCAGTTTTTCCTTGGGGTGGGGGGCGGATTCACCCCTCCACTTT

V: TRBV15
J: TRBJ2-7
size: once
D: NA
CDR3: CATSRGDSSYEQYF
DNA: TGTGCCACCAGCCGGGGGGACAGCTCCTACGAGCAGTACTTC

V: TRBV7-2
J: TRBJ2-4
size: NA
D: TRBD2
CDR3: CASSSPGTSGNIQYF
DNA: TGTGCCAGCAGCTCCCCAGGGACTAGCGGAAACATTCAGTACTTC

V: TRBV27
J: TRBJ2-1
size: once
D: TRBD2
CDR3: CASSQGTSGREREQFF
DNA: TGTGCCAGCAGTCAAGGGACTAGCGGGAGGGAAAGGGAGCAGTTCTTC

V: TRBV15
J: TRBJ1-6
size: few
D: NA
CDR3: CATSRDPSSSYNSPLHF
DNA: TGTGCCACCAGCAGAGATCCTAGTAGCTCCTATAATTCACCCCTCCACTTT

V: TRBV6-6
J: TRBJ2-7
size: NA
D: TRBD2
CDR3: CASSGTRLSAYEQYF
DNA: TGTGCCAGCAGCGGGACTAGATTGTCGGCCTACGAGCAGTACTTC

V: TRBV7-2
J: TRBJ2-7
size: NA
D: TRBD2
CDR3: CASSLVGLVSYEQYF
DNA: TGTGCCAGCAGCTTAGTTGGACTAGTATCCTACGAGCAGTACTTC

V: TRBV18
J: TRBJ2-7
size: NA
D: TRBD2
CDR3: CASSPGLAEVYEQYF
DNA: TGTGCCAGCTCACCGGGACTAGCGGAAGTCTACGAGCAGTACTTC

V: TRBV7-9
J: TRBJ1-1
size: NA
D: NA
CDR3: CASSLVGRVNTEAFF
DNA: TGTGCCAGCAGCTTAGTGGGGCGGGTGAACACTGAAGCTTTCTTT

V: TRBV5-6
J: TRBJ2-1
size: NA
D: NA
CDR3: CASSMTRLEQFF
DNA: TGTGCCAGCAGCATGACTAGGCTGGAGCAGTTCTTC

V: TRBV5-1
J: TRBJ1-1
size: NA
D: TRBD1
CDR3: CASSFQPMTGGTEAFF
DNA: TGCGCCAGCAGCTTCCAACCGATGACAGGGGGCACTGAAGCTTTCTTT

V: TRBV5-6
J: TRBJ1-1
size: NA
D: NA
CDR3: CASSPYIGNTEAFF
DNA: TGTGCCAGCAGCCCCTACATAGGGAACACTGAAGCTTTCTTT

V: TRBV7-8
J: TRBJ2-1
size: NA
D: TRBD2
CDR3: CASSLDGRVLNEQFF
DNA: TGTGCCAGCAGCTTAGACGGGAGGGTTCTCAATGAGCAGTTCTTC

V: TRBV6-1
J: TRBJ1-6
size: few
D: NA
CDR3: CASSEPGRTNSPLHF
DNA: TGTGCCAGCAGTGAACCTGGACGGACGAATTCACCCCTCCACTTT

V: TRBV7-9
J: TRBJ2-1
size: NA
D: TRBD2
CDR3: CASIRTSGYNEQFF
DNA: TGTGCCAGCATTAGGACTAGCGGTTACAATGAGCAGTTCTTC